Reported below is one T cell receptor beta chain. This entry comes from a study of T cell changes during pregnancy in multiple sclerosis. Assay: immunoSEQ multiplex PCR; the TCRdb copy retains only in-frame clones and omits some. In the table there are about 79,000 clones, over 80% of which are singletons. This CDR3 has 13 amino acids. Trimming removed 5 bases at V and 8 bases at J, with 13 bases between. CDR1 and CDR2 (germline): SGHRS, YFSETQ. This receptor was obtained from a female donor with multiple sclerosis, enrolled in a pregnancy study. The chain recombines TRBV5-1 with TRBJ1-4; a possible D gene is TRBD1 (5 bases). Here the sequenced sample was CD4+ T cells from peripheral blood mononuclear cells, taken in the second trimester of pregnancy. The CDR3 nucleotides read TGCGCCAGCAGAAATAATGGGGGGGAAAAACTGTTTTTT. The encoded protein is CASRNNGGEKLFF.